Each of the 20 T cell receptor beta chains below was sequenced from the same sample in a study of CD8+ T cells in alopecia areata. The treatment denotes: oral pan-JAK inhibitor, 5-10 mg twice daily. Those with alopecia areata gave lesional scalp punch biopsies and peripheral blood. In each case, RNA was isolated and then reverse transcribed into cDNA as the sequencing template. Assay: immunoSEQ multiplex PCR; the TCRdb copy retains only in-frame clones and omits some. The table records roughly 5,000 clones, over 60% of them present only once. The sample here was skin, taken at week 24, from a patient treated with tofacitinib. Receptor source: a human donor with alopecia areata.

J is TRBJ2-7 and V is TRBV10-3; D assignment may be TRBD1 or TRBD2 (5 bases each). The CDR3 is made up of 13 amino acids. V was cut by 7 bases and J by 1 base, with 11 bases left in between. CDR1 and CDR2 from the germline V gene are ENHRY and SYGVKD. This chain's CDR3 is CAIKPGPSYEQYF. DNA of the CDR3: TGTGCCATCAAACCGGGACCTTCCTACGAGCAGTACTTC.

The chain uses TRBV5-1 and TRBJ2-5, with TRBD2 matching over 7 bases. The germline CDR1 and CDR2 sequences are SGHRS and YFSETQ. Unmatched junction bases numbered 5, after V lost 1 base and J lost 2 bases. The CDR3 has 15 residues. The CDR3 DNA follows: TGCGCCAGCAGCTTGCGAGCGGGGCTACAAGAGACCCAGTACTTC. Translating gives CASSLRAGLQETQYF.

The rearrangement joins TRBV18 to TRBJ1-1, with D unresolved. CDR1 and CDR2 from the germline V gene are KGHSH and LQKENI. V was shortened by 0 bases and J by 1 base, with 12 bases between the two germline ends. The CDR3 has 16 amino acids. CDR3 sequence reads: CASSPPGSLRNTEAFF. CDR3 nucleotides: TGTGCCAGCTCACCACCGGGGTCTCTGCGGAACACTGAAGCTTTCTTT.

The gene calls are TRBV7-2 and TRBJ2-1, with 8 bases that match TRBD1. Germline V lookup: CDR1 SGHTA, CDR2 FQGNSA. The CDR3 covers 16 residues. The junction had 10 bases not matched to a gene; V was cut back by 5 bases and J by 4 bases. In DNA, the CDR3 is TGTGCCAGCAGCCCCCACAGGGGGTATAGTTACAATGAGCAGTTCTTC. Translated: CASSPHRGYSYNEQFF. The whole variable domain, remainder taken from reference TRBV7-2 and TRBJ2-1, is GAGVSQSPSNKVTEKGKDVELRCDPISGHTALYWYRQSLGQGLEFLIYFQGNSAPDKSGLPSDRFSAERTGGSVSTLTIQRTQQEDSAVYLCASSPHRGYSYNEQFFGPGTRLTVL.

J is TRBJ2-5 and V is TRBV23-1; weak D call: TRBD1 (6 bases). TRBJ2-7 matches the DNA end more closely, so the J call is doubtful. TRBV23-1 is given ORF status, its function remaining uncertain. The CDR3 spans 15 residues. CDR3 nucleotide sequence: TGCGCCAGCAGTATTTCGCCGGGACATATCTACGAGCAGTACTTC. It translates to CASSISPGHIYEQYF.

The rearrangement joins TRBV7-9 to TRBJ2-7; possibly TRBD1 or TRBD2 for D (5 bases each). The germline V gene has CDR1 SEHNR and CDR2 FQNEAQ (reference sequence). V lost 5 bases to trimming and J lost 4 bases, with 18 bases between them. The CDR3 sequence is 15 residues long. CDR3 nucleotide sequence: TGTGCCAGCAGCCCTTCGGGACCTAGGGCTTACGAGCAGTACTTC. Its protein product is CASSPSGPRAYEQYF.

With regard to this clone: The sample contains more than one DNA sequence encoding this CDR3. V usage is TRBV4-1 and J usage is TRBJ2-4; no reliable D call. CDR3 length: 16 amino acids. V shed 6 bases and J shed 1 base, with 16 bases lying between them. CDR1 MGHRA and CDR2 YSYEKL come from the germline V gene. CDR3 sequence (DNA): TGCGCCAGCAGTCACCCCGAGACCCCGGCCAAAAACATTCAGTACTTC. Protein product: CASSHPETPAKNIQYF.

V is TRBV19 and J is TRBJ2-1, with 8 bases aligning to TRBD2. CDR1 LNHDA and CDR2 SQIVND come from the germline V gene (reference sequence). V dropped 10 bases and J dropped 0; count of bases not matched to a gene: 8. This CDR3 spans 15 amino acids. CDR3 amino acids: CATGLAGSSYNEQFF. In DNA, the CDR3 is TGTGCCACCGGATTAGCGGGGAGCTCCTACAATGAGCAGTTCTTC. Complete variable domain (other parts from reference TRBV19 and TRBJ2-1): DGGITQSPKYLFRKEGQNVTLSCEQNLNHDAMYWYRQDPGQGLRLIYYSQIVNDFQKGDIAEGYSVSREKKESFPLTVTSAQKNPTAFYLCATGLAGSSYNEQFFGPGTRLTVL.

V and J are TRBV18 and TRBJ2-1; TRBD2 matches 11 bases. V lost 0 bases and J lost 6; bases outside the gene matches: 4. The CDR3 is 16 residues long. Germline V gene lookup returns CDR1 KGHSH and CDR2 LQKENI. CDR3 loop: CASSPPVAGGINEQFF. The CDR3 DNA reads as TGTGCCAGCTCACCACCGGTAGCGGGGGGGATCAATGAGCAGTTCTTC.

The chain recombines TRBV2 with TRBJ1-4; D ambiguous. Trimming left V 7 bases short and J 0 bases short, with 12 bases between. There are 15 residues in the CDR3. CDR1 and CDR2 from the germline V gene are SNHLY and FYNNEI. The CDR3, as DNA: TGTGCCAGCAATGAGGATACGACAACTAATGAAAAACTGTTTTTT. Its protein product is CASNEDTTTNEKLFF. Together with reference TRBV2 and TRBJ1-4, the CDR3 gives the full variable domain: EPEVTQTPSHQVTQMGQEVILRCVPISNHLYFYWYRQILGQKVEFLVSFYNNEISEKSEIFDDQFSVERPDGSNFTLKIRSTKLEDSAMYFCASNEDTTTNEKLFFGSGTQLSVL.

The chain combines TRBV4-1 with TRBJ1-1; a possible D gene is TRBD1 (6 bases). The CDR3 consists of 16 residues. Per the germline V gene, CDR1 is MGHRA and CDR2 is YSYEKL. Trimming shortened V by 1 base and J by 5 bases, and 17 bases separated the two germline ends. This chain's CDR3 is CASSQGPQGKITEAFF. CDR3 sequence (DNA): TGCGCCAGCAGCCAAGGACCCCAGGGGAAAATAACTGAAGCTTTCTTT.

Only a few counts were recorded for this clone. Distinct nucleotide sequences in the sample also encode this CDR3. The J gene is TRBJ1-1, the V gene TRBV20-1; a possible D gene is TRBD1 (6 bases). Trimming pared 3 bases from V and 4 bases from J, leaving 6 bases between. CDR3 length: 11 amino acids. CDR1 and CDR2 (germline): DFQATT, SNEGSKA (reference sequence). The CDR3 region is CSARGATEAFF. In nucleotides, the CDR3 is TGCAGTGCTAGGGGGGCCACTGAAGCTTTCTTT.

The chain recombines TRBV12-5 with TRBJ1-1; 8 nucleotides agree with TRBD1. Germline V gene data show CDR1 as LGHNT and CDR2 as FRNRAP. CDR3 length: 14 amino acids. V shed 5 bases and J 2 bases; nucleotides not matched to a gene: 4. CDR3 amino acids: CASGQGARNTEAFF. The CDR3 bases are TGTGCTAGTGGTCAGGGGGCCCGTAACACTGAAGCTTTCTTT.

This CDR3 reads CSVRLADEQFF. The CDR3 DNA follows: TGCAGCGTCCGACTAGCCGATGAGCAGTTCTTC. The chain employs TRBV29-1 and TRBJ2-1; 7 bases match TRBD2. Trimming removed 6 bases from V and 8 bases from J; junction bases left unmatched: 4. The length of the CDR3 is 11 residues. Per germline, CDR1 SQVTM and CDR2 ANQGSEA.

The rearrangement uses TRBV21-1 and TRBJ1-1; the table calls TRBD1, which could not be checked here. TRBV21-1 is classified as a pseudogene. The CDR3 is 17 residues long. The CDR3 coding sequence is TGTGCCAGCAGCGCCTACGGGACAGGGCGTACTAACACTGAAGCTTTCTTT. It is translated as CASSAYGTGRTNTEAFF.

The chain employs TRBV18 and TRBJ2-2, with 11 bases lining up with TRBD2. CDR1 KGHSH and CDR2 LQKENI come from the germline V gene. The V gene end was trimmed by 4 bases and the J gene end by 0 bases; junction bases not matched to a gene: 4. The CDR3 extends over 17 amino acids. The CDR3 region has the DNA TGTGCCAGCTCACGACTAGCGGGGACACCGAACACCGGGGAGCTGTTTTTT. This gives the protein CASSRLAGTPNTGELFF. The complete variable domain, with remaining parts taken from reference TRBV18 and TRBJ2-2, reads NAGVMQNPRHLVRRRGQEARLRCSPMKGHSHVYWYRQLPEEGLKFMVYLQKENIIDESGMPKERFSAEFPKEGPSILRIQQVVRGDSAAYFCASSRLAGTPNTGELFFGEGSRLTVL.

The sample holds one count of this clone. This chain joins TRBV6-6 and TRBJ2-5, with D possibly TRBD1 on 6 matching bases. V lost 6 bases to trimming and J lost 5 bases, with 10 bases between them. The length of the CDR3 is 12 residues. The germline V gene encodes CDR1 MNHNY and CDR2 SVGAGI (reference sequence). The CDR3 is CASSTGHETQYF. The CDR3 DNA is TGTGCCAGCAGCACGGGACATGAGACCCAGTACTTC.

This clone was recorded only once. The chain has TRBV30 and TRBJ1-5, with D uncertain. Between the trimmed V and J ends, which lost 2 bases and 1 base, there was a span of 12 bases. The CDR3 length is 15 residues. The germline CDR1 and CDR2 sequences are GTSNPN and SVGIG (reference sequence). The CDR3 DNA is TGTGCCTGGAGTCGGCCGACGGCGAGCAATCAGCCCCAGCATTTT. It translates to CAWSRPTASNQPQHF.

The V call is TRBV7-2, the J call TRBJ1-3; weak D call: TRBD1 (6 bases). V was trimmed by 4 bases and J by 8 bases, leaving 21 bases between them. The germline CDR1 and CDR2 sequences are SGHTA and FQGNSA. There are 16 residues in the CDR3. CDR3: CASSSAGRDITDTIYF. Here the CDR3 DNA reads TGTGCCAGCAGCTCCGCCGGCAGGGACATTACGGACACCATATATTTT.

The rearrangement uses TRBV29-1 and TRBJ1-2; D gene ambiguous. CDR1 SQVTM and CDR2 ANQGSEA come from the germline V gene. CDR3 length: 16 amino acids. V was trimmed by 4 bases and J by 5 bases, leaving 23 bases between them. The CDR3 region has the DNA TGCAGCGTTGGACGGTCACGGTCTTCAAATCGGTATGGCTACACCTTC. Residues: CSVGRSRSSNRYGYTF.